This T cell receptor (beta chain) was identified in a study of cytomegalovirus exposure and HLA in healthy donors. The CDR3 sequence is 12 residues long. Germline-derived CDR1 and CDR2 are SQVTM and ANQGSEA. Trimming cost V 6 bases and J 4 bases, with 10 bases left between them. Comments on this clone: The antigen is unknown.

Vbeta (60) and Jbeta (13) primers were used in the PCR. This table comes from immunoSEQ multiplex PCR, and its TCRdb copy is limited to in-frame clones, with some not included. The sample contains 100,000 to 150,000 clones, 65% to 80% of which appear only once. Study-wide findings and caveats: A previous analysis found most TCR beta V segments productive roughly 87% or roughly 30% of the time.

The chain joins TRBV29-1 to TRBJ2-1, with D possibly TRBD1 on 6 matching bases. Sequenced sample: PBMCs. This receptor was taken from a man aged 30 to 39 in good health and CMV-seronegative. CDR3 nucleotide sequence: TGCAGCGTGGCTACAGGGTACAATGAGCAGTTCTTC. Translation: CSVATGYNEQFF.